The 13 T cell receptor beta chains reported below all come from one sample, sequenced in a study of cytomegalovirus exposure and HLA in healthy donors. Measured with immunoSEQ multiplex PCR; TCRdb has only the in-frame clones, and not every one. In the table there are fewer than 85,000 clones, around 94% of which are singletons. Sequenced: PBMCs. These receptors originate from a woman aged 18-29 years in good health and CMV-seronegative.

This chain links TRBV11-3 with TRBJ1-1, with D possibly matching TRBD1 (6 bases). V shed 2 bases and J shed 7 bases, with 11 bases lying between them. CDR1 is SGHNT and CDR2 is YENEEA in the germline V gene. There are 13 residues in the CDR3. The CDR3 protein is CASSLQGTGEAFF. CDR3 DNA: TGTGCCAGCAGCTTACAGGGGACCGGTGAAGCTTTCTTT.

V and J are TRBV6-5 and TRBJ1-2; D is uncertain. V was trimmed by 8 bases and J by 8 bases, leaving 21 bases between them. From germline, CDR1 is MNHEY and CDR2 SVGAGI. The CDR3 length is 14 residues. The CDR3 sequence is CASRLLTGVWGYTF. CDR3 bases: TGTGCCAGCCGGTTACTGACCGGGGTGTGGGGCTACACCTTC.

V is TRBV20-1 and J is TRBJ2-7; D is uncertain. CDR1 and CDR2 (germline): DFQATT, SNEGSKA (reference sequence). V was shortened by 1 base and J by 5 bases, with 6 bases between the two germline ends. This CDR3 has 11 residues. CDR3 in amino acids: CSARGLDEQYF. As DNA, the CDR3 is TGCAGTGCTAGAGGATTAGACGAGCAGTACTTC.

The chain recombines TRBV6-1 with TRBJ1-5; 7 bases map to TRBD1. Trimming took 7 bases from V and 7 from J; bases not matched to a gene: 7. The germline V gene has CDR1 MNHNS and CDR2 SASEGT. The CDR3 contains 13 residues. The CDR3 reads CASTAVGGQPQHF. The CDR3 DNA reads TGTGCCAGCACCGCGGTAGGGGGCCAGCCCCAGCATTTT.

Of note for this clone: One junction end does not reproduce the germline sequence, and a read error may be involved. This chain connects TRBV19 to TRBJ1-1, with 7 bases lining up with TRBD1. This CDR3 has 14 residues. The germline V gene has CDR1 LNHDA and CDR2 SQIVND (reference sequence). CDR3 amino acids: CASSFPTGNAEAFF. The DNA of the CDR3 is TGTGCCAGTAGTTTCCCGACAGGGAACGCTGAAGCTTTCTTT.

The chain uses TRBV5-1 and TRBJ2-6, with 7 bases aligning to TRBD1. From germline, CDR1 is SGHRS and CDR2 YFSETQ. Trimming cost V 0 bases and J 0 bases; bases outside gene matches: 6. The CDR3 runs to 18 residues. CDR3 sequence: CASSLVTGPPSGANVLTF. CDR3 coding DNA: TGCGCCAGCAGCTTGGTGACAGGGCCCCCCTCTGGGGCCAACGTCCTGACTTTC.

The chain is built from TRBV28 and TRBJ1-2; TRBD1 might be the D (5 bases). CDR3 length: 17 amino acids. With 6 bases removed from V and 2 bases from J, the gap between germline ends came to 22 bases. Germline CDR1 MDHEN, CDR2 SYDVKM. The CDR3 protein is CASSTSLIQGRNYGYTF. The CDR3 DNA reads as TGTGCCAGCAGCACCTCTCTGATTCAGGGTCGAAACTATGGCTACACCTTC.

The genes are TRBV28 and TRBJ1-2; 8 nucleotides match TRBD1. The germline V gene has CDR1 MDHEN and CDR2 SYDVKM. This CDR3 has 14 amino acids. J was trimmed by 8 bases and V by 10 bases; bases with no gene match: 15. CDR3 in DNA: TGTGCCACTCAGCGGGCAGGGGGCGCGAGGGGCTACACCTTC. It codes for CATQRAGGARGYTF.

This chain links TRBV27 with TRBJ1-2; maybe TRBD1 (6 bases). Germline loops: CDR1 MNHEY, CDR2 SMNVEV (reference sequence). The V end lost 5 bases, the J end lost 2 bases, and 15 bases lay between the germline ends. The CDR3 sequence is 15 residues long. CDR3 sequence (DNA): TGTGCCAGCAGTCTGCCTTCACAGGGAAACTATGGCTACACCTTC. Translated, it gives CASSLPSQGNYGYTF.

The chain couples TRBV5-4 to TRBJ1-2; the match to TRBD1 covers 8 bases. The CDR3 length is 17 residues. V trimming: 3 bases; J trimming: 2 bases; junction bases outside the gene matches: 12. Germline V gene data show CDR1 as SGHNT and CDR2 as YYREEE (reference sequence). The CDR3 spells CASSSFLTGGTNYGYTF. The CDR3 DNA sequence: TGTGCCAGCAGCTCCTTCCTTACAGGGGGGACGAACTATGGCTACACCTTC.

V is TRBV25-1 and J is TRBJ2-2; no reliable D call. The CDR3 contains 14 residues. Trimming shortened V by 0 bases and J by 3 bases, and 5 bases separated the two germline ends. Germline-derived CDR1 and CDR2 are MGHDK and SYGVNS. Here the CDR3 DNA reads TGTGCCAGCAGTGAATATACACACACCGGGGAGCTGTTTTTT. Translated: CASSEYTHTGELFF.

The rearrangement links TRBV18 to TRBJ2-7, with D perhaps matching TRBD2 (5 bases). This CDR3 spans 14 amino acids. Between the trimmed V and J ends, which lost 3 bases and 2 bases, there was a span of 11 bases. Germline values: CDR1 KGHSH, CDR2 LQKENI. The CDR3 reads CASSPRETTYEQYF. The CDR3 DNA follows: TGTGCCAGCTCACCTCGGGAAACCACCTACGAGCAGTACTTC.

The gene calls are TRBV6-5 and TRBJ2-3; 8 bases match TRBD1. The CDR3 extends over 15 amino acids. Germline CDR1 and CDR2: MNHEY and SVGAGI. V lost 10 bases and J lost 0; bases outside the gene matches: 9. CDR3 DNA sequence: TGTGCCACCCTAGACAGGGGATTTAGCACAGATACGCAGTATTTT. This translates into CATLDRGFSTDTQYF.